What follows are 2 T cell receptor beta chains derived from one specimen sequenced in a study of CD8+ T cells in alopecia areata. Sample treatment: oral pan-JAK inhibitor, 5-10 mg twice daily. cDNA reverse transcribed from extracted RNA served as the sequencing template. Generated by immunoSEQ multiplex PCR, the TCRdb table keeps only in-frame clones and is missing some. The sample shows 150,000 to 200,000 clones, around 51% of them seen only once. The sample in question was CD8+ T cells sorted from blood, obtained at week 52, from a patient treated with tofacitinib. The receptors originated from a human donor with alopecia areata.

The gene calls are TRBV27 and TRBJ2-7; 10 bases map to TRBD1. Germline values: CDR1 MNHEY, CDR2 SMNVEV (reference sequence). Trimming cost V 2 bases and J 6 bases; bases outside gene matches: 4. The CDR3 length is 14 residues. The CDR3 DNA is TGTGCCAGCAGTTTAAGACAGGGGGCGAGCGAGCAGTACTTC. Its protein is CASSLRQGASEQYF.

This chain connects TRBV6-5 to TRBJ2-7, with D perhaps matching TRBD2 (6 bases). Germline-derived CDR1 and CDR2 are MNHEY and SVGAGI. Trimming pared 5 bases from V and 0 bases from J, leaving 14 bases between. The CDR3 consists of 15 residues. The CDR3 DNA reads TGTGCCAGCAGTCCCCGGGCCGGGAGCTCCTACGAGCAGTACTTC. The encoded protein is CASSPRAGSSYEQYF.